The 28 T cell receptor beta chains given below trace back to one sample, sequenced in a study of blood T cell repertoires in COVID-19. TCRdb keeps only in-frame clones here, not all; method: immunoSEQ multiplex PCR. The data contain some 220,000 clones, around four fifths of them singletons. Sequenced material: peripheral blood. These receptors came from an older woman with active or convalescent COVID-19.

V gene TRBV5-1 combines with J gene TRBJ2-2; possibly TRBD1 for D (6 bases). Germline V gene sequence: CDR1 SGHRS, CDR2 YFSETQ. Trimming stripped 2 bases from V and 0 bases from J, with 8 bases between. CDR3 length equals 15 residues. The CDR3 loop reads CASSLTGSNTGELFF. For the CDR3, the DNA is TGCGCCAGCAGCTTAACAGGGTCGAACACCGGGGAGCTGTTTTTT.

This chain uses TRBV29-1 with TRBJ2-7; D is perhaps TRBD1 (5 bases). Germline CDR1 reads SQVTM; CDR2 reads ANQGSEA. The CDR3 consists of 14 residues. V was cut by 3 bases and J by 0 bases, with 12 bases left in between. The CDR3 DNA reads as TGCAGCGTTGATTCAGGGCTGGGCTCCTACGAGCAGTACTTC. Residues: CSVDSGLGSYEQYF.

This rearrangement joins TRBV6-6 to TRBJ2-5; TRBD1 matches at 9 bases. The CDR3 totals 16 residues. From germline, CDR1 is MNHNY and CDR2 SVGAGI (reference sequence). With 6 bases clipped from V and 5 bases from J, the junction kept 13 bases outside the gene matches. The CDR3: CASSSPDRGTVETQYF. DNA of the CDR3: TGTGCCAGCAGCTCACCCGACAGGGGGACCGTGGAGACCCAGTACTTC.

This clone occurred once. The V call is TRBV10-2, the J call TRBJ2-1, with TRBD2 matching over 8 bases. This CDR3 is built from 19 residues. The germline gives CDR1 WSHSY, CDR2 SAAADI. The V gene end was trimmed by 2 bases and the J gene end by 4 bases; junction bases not matched to a gene: 16. CDR3 protein: CASSERGGGGSGKYNEQFF. The DNA of the CDR3 is TGCGCCAGCAGTGAGAGGGGGGGTGGTGGTAGCGGGAAGTACAATGAGCAGTTCTTC.

This clone was seen repeatedly, ten times or more. V and J are TRBV20-1 and TRBJ1-2; TRBD1 matches at 7 bases. This CDR3 comprises 13 residues. Looked up from germline, CDR1 is DFQATT and CDR2 is SNEGSKA (reference sequence). J gave up 4 bases and V 3 bases, and 5 bases lay outside the gene matches. The CDR3, as DNA: TGCAGTGCTAGTAATCAGGGGGGCTATGGCTACACCTTC. This codes for CSASNQGGYGYTF.

This clone was detected only a few times. This chain connects TRBV30 to TRBJ1-6; possibly TRBD1 for D (5 bases). Germline V gives CDR1 GTSNPN, CDR2 SVGIG (reference sequence). Trimming cost V 7 bases and J 7 bases, with 14 bases left between them. The CDR3 length is 13 residues. The CDR3 DNA sequence: TGTGCCTACTCCGGGACTCAGAATTCACCCCTCCACTTT. Translating gives CAYSGTQNSPLHF.

The chain employs TRBV7-2 and TRBJ2-6, with D possibly being TRBD1 (5 bases). Trimming cost V 0 bases and J 2 bases, with 11 bases left between them. CDR3 length: 17 amino acids. Per germline, CDR1 SGHTA and CDR2 FQGNSA. CDR3 DNA sequence: TGTGCCAGCAGCTTAGCTCTAAAAGGGGCTGGGGCCAACGTCCTGACTTTC. This codes for CASSLALKGAGANVLTF.

This chain uses TRBV4-2 with TRBJ1-2; 8 bases agree with TRBD1. The CDR3 loop spans 14 amino acids. Per the germline V gene, CDR1 is LGHNA and CDR2 is YNFKEQ. V shed 3 bases, J shed 4 bases, and the junction held 4 bases outside the gene matches. Here the CDR3 DNA reads TGTGCCAGCAGCCAGCGACAGGGGATCTATGGCTACACCTTC. It specifies CASSQRQGIYGYTF.

The J gene is TRBJ2-1, the V gene TRBV15; TRBD1 might be the D (6 bases). CDR1 LNHNV and CDR2 YYDKDF come from the germline V gene (reference sequence). The CDR3 sequence is 14 residues long. With 5 bases removed from V and 7 bases from J, the gap between germline ends came to 15 bases. The CDR3 loop is CATSSGDGWNEQFF. For the CDR3, the DNA is TGTGCCACCAGCTCAGGGGATGGATGGAATGAGCAGTTCTTC.

This clone appeared once. This chain connects TRBV2 to TRBJ1-4; D remains ambiguous. V was clipped by 3 bases and J by 8 bases, with 16 bases between them. Per the germline V gene, CDR1 is SNHLY and CDR2 is FYNNEI. The CDR3 sequence is 15 residues long. Here the CDR3 DNA reads TGTGCCAGCAGTGATTATCGTTCGGGAGACGAAAAACTGTTTTTT. Translating gives CASSDYRSGDEKLFF.

V usage is TRBV7-8 and J usage is TRBJ2-2, with 9 bases lining up with TRBD1. The CDR3 is 17 amino acids. From germline, CDR1 is SGHVS and CDR2 FQNEAQ. V gave up 1 base and J gave up 7 bases; unmatched junction bases: 10. CDR3 in amino acids: CASSLGQGGLVDGELFF. DNA of the CDR3: TGTGCCAGCAGCTTAGGACAGGGGGGTTTGGTAGACGGGGAGCTGTTTTTT.

This CDR3 reads CASSATVANTGELFF. The CDR3 coding sequence is TGTGCCAGCAGCGCCACGGTAGCGAACACCGGGGAGCTGTTTTTT. The chain links TRBV11-2 to TRBJ2-2; no clear D gene. Trimming stripped 5 bases from V and 0 bases from J, with 10 bases between. The CDR3 contains 15 residues. Germline lookup yields CDR1 SGHAT and CDR2 FQNNGV.

The sample holds one count of this clone. V gene TRBV3-1 (or the pseudogene TRBV3-2) combines with J gene TRBJ2-1, with 8 bases identical to TRBD2. This CDR3 has 15 residues. The junction had 5 bases not matched to a gene; V was cut back by 0 bases and J by 7 bases. CDR1 is LGHDT, CDR2 YNNKEL, per germline (reference sequence). Written as DNA, the CDR3 is TGTGCCAGCAGCCAAGATTTACTAGCGGTTAATGAGCAGTTCTTC. Protein product: CASSQDLLAVNEQFF.

The chain joins TRBV5-4 to TRBJ2-7; D perhaps matches TRBD2 (6 bases). The ends were cut back, 4 bases at V and 0 bases at J, with 14 bases in the middle. Germline V gene sequence: CDR1 SGHNT, CDR2 YYREEE (reference sequence). This CDR3 has 15 residues. CDR3 amino acids: CASSPGSGGSYEQYF. DNA for the CDR3: TGTGCCAGCAGCCCAGGATCCGGGGGCTCCTACGAGCAGTACTTC.

The rearrangement uses TRBV5-1 and TRBJ2-3, with 15 bases matching TRBD2. V shed 6 bases and J 2 bases; nucleotides not matched to a gene: 13. Germline V lookup: CDR1 SGHRS, CDR2 YFSETQ. CDR3 length equals 19 residues. CDR3 protein: CASTSGTSGRWGATDTQYF. The DNA for the CDR3 is TGCGCCAGCACATCCGGGACTAGCGGGAGGTGGGGCGCCACAGATACGCAGTATTTT. The full variable domain, with the rest looked up from reference TRBV5-1 and TRBJ2-3, is KAGVTQTPRYLIKTRGQQVTLSCSPISGHRSVSWYQQTPGQGLQFLFEYFSETQRNKGNFPGRFSGRQFSNSRSEMNVSTLELGDSALYLCASTSGTSGRWGATDTQYFGPGTRLTVL.

This clone came up a few times. The V gene is TRBV10-3, the J gene TRBJ1-2, with 7 bases that match TRBD1. CDR1 is ENHRY, CDR2 SYGVKD, per germline. This CDR3 has 13 amino acids. Germline trimming cut 4 bases from V and 4 bases from J; bases unmatched to any gene: 3. As DNA, the CDR3 is TGTGCCATCAGTGGGGACAGCATCTATGGCTACACCTTC. Its translation: CAISGDSIYGYTF.

The chain is built from TRBV19 and TRBJ2-2; TRBD2 matches at 8 bases. CDR1 and CDR2 from the germline V gene are LNHDA and SQIVND (reference sequence). With 7 bases clipped from V and 6 bases from J, the junction kept 16 bases outside the gene matches. This CDR3 spans 17 amino acids. The CDR3: CASTAPRTSGGAGELFF. Here the CDR3 DNA reads TGTGCCAGTACCGCCCCCAGAACTAGCGGAGGAGCCGGGGAGCTGTTTTTT.

A remark on this clone: The identical CDR3 is also encoded by other nucleotide sequences in the sample. The V call is TRBV5-1, the J call TRBJ2-3; 11 bases are shared with TRBD2. In germline, CDR1 is SGHRS, CDR2 YFSETQ. Trimming removed 1 base from V and 3 bases from J; junction bases left unmatched: 1. The CDR3 is made up of 15 amino acids. CDR3 in amino acids: CASSLLAGGTDTQYF. Here the CDR3 DNA reads TGCGCCAGCAGCTTGCTAGCGGGAGGAACAGATACGCAGTATTTT.

The J gene is TRBJ1-2, the V gene TRBV3-1 (or the pseudogene TRBV3-2); possibly TRBD1 for D (6 bases). Germline CDR1 is LGHDT and CDR2 is YNNKEL (reference sequence). Trimming removed 1 base from V and 8 bases from J, with 11 bases in between. The CDR3 loop spans 13 amino acids. The CDR3 loop is CASSQGTAQGYTF. CDR3 bases: TGTGCCAGCAGCCAAGGGACAGCCCAGGGCTACACCTTC.

V and J are TRBV19 and TRBJ1-2; maybe TRBD1 (5 bases). This CDR3 spans 12 amino acids. Germline-derived CDR1 and CDR2 are LNHDA and SQIVND (reference sequence). Trimming removed 6 bases from V and 5 bases from J, with 10 bases in between. The CDR3 region is CASSQGKYGYTF. DNA for the CDR3: TGTGCCAGTAGCCAGGGAAAATATGGCTACACCTTC. Drawing the rest from reference TRBV19 and TRBJ1-2, the complete variable domain is DGGITQSPKYLFRKEGQNVTLSCEQNLNHDAMYWYRQDPGQGLRLIYYSQIVNDFQKGDIAEGYSVSREKKESFPLTVTSAQKNPTAFYLCASSQGKYGYTFGSGTRLTVV.

The chain links TRBV7-9 to TRBJ2-1; TRBD1 matches 7 bases. V lost 4 bases, J lost 0 bases, and 15 bases stayed unmatched. The CDR3 totals 19 residues. In germline, CDR1 is SEHNR, CDR2 FQNEAQ (reference sequence). The CDR3 DNA reads TGTGCCAGCAGCTCCGCACCCCTGACAGGGAAGGGCTCCTACAATGAGCAGTTCTTC. Amino acids: CASSSAPLTGKGSYNEQFF.

The chain couples TRBV28 to TRBJ2-5; D ambiguous. Per germline, CDR1 MDHEN and CDR2 SYDVKM. This CDR3 is 14 amino acids long. V was shortened by 3 bases and J by 5 bases, with 13 bases between the two germline ends. The CDR3 reads CASSFSERRETQYF. The CDR3 region has the DNA TGTGCCAGCAGTTTCTCTGAGAGGCGCGAGACCCAGTACTTC. The complete variable domain, with remaining parts taken from reference TRBV28 and TRBJ2-5, reads DVKVTQSSRYLVKRTGEKVFLECVQDMDHENMFWYRQDPGLGLRLIYFSYDVKMKEKGDIPEGYSVSREKKERFSLILESASTNQTSMYLCASSFSERRETQYFGPGTRLLVL.

The V call is TRBV11-2, the J call TRBJ2-3; TRBD1 agrees at 11 bases. Germline values: CDR1 SGHAT, CDR2 FQNNGV. The CDR3 is made up of 14 amino acids. V was pared by 5 bases and J by 4 bases, with 2 bases of the junction left unmatched. The DNA of the CDR3 is TGTGCCAGCAGCATGGGACAGGGGGCAGATACGCAGTATTTT. Translating gives CASSMGQGADTQYF.

The chain employs TRBV5-1 and TRBJ1-3, with TRBD1 matching 8 bases. The trim removed 3 bases at V and 0 bases at J, leaving 8 bases unmatched. The CDR3 loop spans 17 amino acids. Germline-derived CDR1 and CDR2 are SGHRS and YFSETQ. The CDR3 loop reads CASSSQTGALSGNTIYF. In DNA form, the CDR3 reads TGCGCCAGCAGCTCCCAGACAGGGGCGCTCTCTGGAAACACCATATATTTT.

The chain recombines TRBV4-2 with TRBJ2-3, with 10 positions matching TRBD2. CDR3 length: 17 amino acids. Germline CDR1 is LGHNA and CDR2 is YNFKEQ. The trim removed 0 bases at V and 4 bases at J, leaving 7 bases unmatched. The CDR3 nucleotides are TGTGCCAGCAGCCAAGAGAGAGCGGGGGGGTTCCCAGATACGCAGTATTTT. This translates into CASSQERAGGFPDTQYF.

V gene TRBV5-4 combines with J gene TRBJ1-2; 9 bases line up with TRBD1. The CDR3 loop spans 17 amino acids. Germline-derived CDR1 and CDR2 are SGHNT and YYREEE (reference sequence). The trim removed 3 bases at V and 3 bases at J, leaving 12 bases unmatched. The CDR3 nucleotides read TGTGCCAGCAGCTCGCCCCACAGGGGGCTGGGGGACTATGGCTACACCTTC. Amino acid sequence: CASSSPHRGLGDYGYTF.

The chain carries TRBV11-2 and TRBJ2-7, with D possibly TRBD2 on 5 matching bases. Trimming took off 5 bases at V and 0 bases at J, with 14 bases between the two ends. The V gene's germline CDR1 is SGHAT and CDR2 FQNNGV. This CDR3 has 15 residues. CDR3 protein: CASSPRPGSSYEQYV. The CDR3 bases are TGTGCCAGCAGCCCCCGTCCGGGGAGCTCCTACGAGCAGTACGTC.

This rearrangement joins TRBV14 to TRBJ2-7; 9 bases match TRBD1. The CDR3 length is 13 residues. V lost 3 bases and J lost 4; bases outside the gene matches: 1. Germline CDR1 and CDR2: SGHDN and FVKESK. CDR3 region: CASSQDRGYEQYF. CDR3 in DNA: TGTGCCAGCAGCCAGGACAGGGGTTACGAGCAGTACTTC.